The present T cell receptor (beta chain) was sequenced within a study of cytomegalovirus exposure and HLA in healthy donors. Study-level results: Among the sequence variants, a highly shared cluster was likely an artifact of sequencing.

This clone appeared a single time. Its antigen remains unknown. Germline CDR1 is MNHEY and CDR2 is SMNVEV (reference sequence). Trimming took 5 bases from V and 3 from J; bases not matched to a gene: 5. The CDR3 runs to 14 residues. 13 Jbeta primers and 60 Vbeta primers were used for the PCR. Using immunoSEQ multiplex PCR, the repertoire was profiled, and TCRdb retains in-frame clones only, with some absent. The sample contains around 170,000 clones, 81% of which appear only once. The V and J genes are TRBV27 and TRBJ1-1; TRBD1 agrees at 8 bases. The clonotype comes from a man aged 45-65 years in good health and CMV-seropositive. The sequencing sample was made of PBMCs. CDR3 protein: CASSRQGQDTEAFF. DNA for the CDR3: TGTGCCAGCAGTCGACAGGGACAGGACACTGAAGCTTTCTTT.